The 10 T cell receptor beta chains below were found in one sample sequenced in a study of T cell changes during pregnancy in multiple sclerosis. The protocol was immunoSEQ multiplex PCR, while the TCRdb copy is restricted to in-frame clones and leaves out a portion. The sample lists about 46,000 clones; more than 85% were seen once. The source material was CD8+ T cells from peripheral blood mononuclear cells, sampled after pregnancy. These receptor sequences come from a female donor with multiple sclerosis, enrolled in a pregnancy study.

The V and J genes are TRBV7-6 and TRBJ2-2; 10 bases line up with TRBD2. Germline-derived CDR1 and CDR2 are SGHVS and FNYEAQ. The CDR3 runs to 14 residues. V gave up 5 bases and J gave up 4 bases; unmatched junction bases: 1. The chain's CDR3 is CASSPSGGTGELFF. CDR3 DNA sequence: TGTGCCAGCAGCCCTAGCGGGGGCACCGGGGAGCTGTTTTTT.

The V call is TRBV27, the J call TRBJ2-7, with D possibly matching TRBD1 (5 bases). The CDR3 extends over 15 amino acids. Germline CDR1 reads MNHEY; CDR2 reads SMNVEV (reference sequence). V was cut by 5 bases and J by 2 bases, with 16 bases left in between. The CDR3 spells CASSISRVTAYEQYF. The CDR3 DNA is TGTGCCAGCAGTATCTCCAGGGTAACAGCCTACGAGCAGTACTTC.

The J gene is TRBJ1-6, the V gene TRBV7-8; unclear D gene. This CDR3 has 13 amino acids. V was shortened by 4 bases and J by 8 bases, with 9 bases between the two germline ends. Germline CDR1 and CDR2: SGHVS and FQNEAQ. This chain's CDR3 is CASSSQAHSPLHF. The CDR3 nucleotides read TGTGCCAGCAGCTCCCAGGCTCATTCACCCCTCCACTTT.

The CDR3 DNA sequence: TGCAGCGTTTTGGGGGACAGGGGGCCCTACGAGCAGTACTTC. Protein product: CSVLGDRGPYEQYF. The chain combines TRBV29-1 with TRBJ2-7, with 12 bases lining up with TRBD1. CDR1 and CDR2 (germline): SQVTM, ANQGSEA. The V gene end was trimmed by 5 bases and the J gene end by 2 bases; junction bases not matched to a gene: 4. This CDR3 is 14 amino acids long.

The J gene is TRBJ2-7, the V gene TRBV6-5; the match to TRBD1 covers 7 bases. V dropped 6 bases and J dropped 5; count of bases not matched to a gene: 10. The CDR3 length is 14 residues. Germline lookup yields CDR1 MNHEY and CDR2 SVGAGI. The CDR3 here is CASREWDSSDEQYF. CDR3 coding DNA: TGTGCCAGCAGAGAATGGGACAGCTCGGACGAGCAGTACTTC.

The chain recombines TRBV4-1 with TRBJ1-5, with 9 nucleotides matching TRBD1. This CDR3 region has 16 residues. The germline V gene has CDR1 MGHRA and CDR2 YSYEKL. J was trimmed by 6 bases and V by 0 bases; bases with no gene match: 6. CDR3 DNA sequence: TGCGCCAGCAGCCAAGAACCGGGACAGGGAGCTCAGCCCCAGCATTTT. It translates to CASSQEPGQGAQPQHF.

The chain has TRBV10-3 and TRBJ2-7; D is possibly TRBD2 (6 bases). Between the trimmed V and J ends, which lost 2 bases and 0 bases, there was a span of 11 bases. The CDR3 extends over 15 amino acids. CDR1 and CDR2 from the germline V gene are ENHRY and SYGVKD. CDR3 protein: CAISEGVRDSYEQYF. In DNA, the CDR3 is TGTGCCATCAGTGAGGGGGTGCGGGACTCCTACGAGCAGTACTTC.

The chain carries TRBV7-9 and TRBJ2-3; TRBD2 is a possible D gene (6 bases). Between the trimmed V and J ends, which lost 1 base and 0 bases, there was a span of 8 bases. Per the germline V gene, CDR1 is SEHNR and CDR2 is FQNEAQ (reference sequence). The CDR3 contains 15 residues. The CDR3 coding sequence is TGTGCCAGCAGCTTAGGACTAGAGAGCACAGATACGCAGTATTTT. Protein: CASSLGLESTDTQYF.

The chain has TRBV28 and TRBJ2-4, with 7 bases fitting TRBD2. V shed 3 bases, J shed 7 bases, and the junction held 3 bases outside the gene matches. This CDR3 has 13 amino acids. Germline CDR1 and CDR2: MDHEN and SYDVKM. CDR3 coding DNA: TGTGCCAGCAGTTTCCAAGCGGGGAACATTCAGTACTTC. Protein product: CASSFQAGNIQYF. Combining the CDR3 with reference TRBV28 and TRBJ2-4 gives the whole variable domain DVKVTQSSRYLVKRTGEKVFLECVQDMDHENMFWYRQDPGLGLRLIYFSYDVKMKEKGDIPEGYSVSREKKERFSLILESASTNQTSMYLCASSFQAGNIQYFGAGTRLSVL.

The J gene is TRBJ2-7, the V gene TRBV5-4; D gene uncertain. Between the trimmed V and J ends, which lost 2 bases and 0 bases, there was a span of 3 bases. This CDR3 spans 12 amino acids. CDR1 SGHNT and CDR2 YYREEE come from the germline V gene (reference sequence). The CDR3, as DNA: TGTGCCAGCAGCTTCAGCTCCTACGAGCAGTACTTC. Translating it yields CASSFSSYEQYF.